Each of the 13 T cell receptor beta chains below was sequenced from the same sample in a study of cytomegalovirus exposure and HLA in healthy donors. The study ran its PCR with 60 Vbeta and 13 Jbeta primers. Generated by immunoSEQ multiplex PCR, the TCRdb table keeps only in-frame clones and is missing some. Among over 120,000 clones listed, around 82% were seen once. Sequencing used PBMCs. Receptors were obtained from a man aged 50 to 60 in good health and CMV-seronegative.

V is TRBV6-5 and J is TRBJ1-2; D possibly corresponds to TRBD1 (6 bases). The CDR3 covers 14 residues. With 0 bases removed from V and 4 bases from J, the gap between germline ends came to 9 bases. The germline V gene has CDR1 MNHEY and CDR2 SVGAGI. The DNA of the CDR3 is TGTGCCAGCAGTTACTCCACAGGGATCTATGGCTACACCTTC. Its protein is CASSYSTGIYGYTF.

Notes on this clone: Sequence at one end of the junction differs from germline and may be a read error. This chain uses TRBV14 with TRBJ1-2, with D possibly matching TRBD1 (5 bases). The CDR3 is made up of 13 amino acids. Per the germline V gene, CDR1 is SGHDN and CDR2 is FVKESK. The CDR3 loop is CASSQDQSGQRAF. In DNA, the CDR3 is TGTGCCAGCAGCCAAGATCAGTCAGGGCAGCGGGCCTTC.

The chain couples TRBV18 to TRBJ1-4; D call uncertain. Trimming left V 2 bases short and J 1 base short, with 17 bases between. Per the germline V gene, CDR1 is KGHSH and CDR2 is LQKENI. This CDR3 is 18 amino acids long. The CDR3 spells CASSPRIRGWGTNEKLFF. The DNA of the CDR3 is TGTGCCAGCTCACCAAGAATCCGGGGTTGGGGAACTAATGAAAAACTGTTTTTT.

The gene calls are TRBV29-1 and TRBJ1-2, with 9 positions matching TRBD1. Germline CDR1 reads SQVTM; CDR2 reads ANQGSEA. This CDR3 has 13 residues. V gave up 4 bases and J gave up 9 bases; unmatched junction bases: 9. The CDR3 region has the DNA TGCAGCGTTGTGGGACAGGGATTAAGGAGCTACACCTTC. It yields the protein CSVVGQGLRSYTF.

The chain couples TRBV2 to TRBJ2-1; 8 bases map to TRBD2. The CDR3 sequence is 15 residues long. Germline assignment: CDR1 SNHLY and CDR2 FYNNEI. Losses at the gene ends were 6 bases for V and 0 bases for J; bases not matched to a gene: 4. The CDR3, as DNA: TGTGCCAGCAGCCGACTAGCGACCTCCTACAATGAGCAGTTCTTC. Translated, it gives CASSRLATSYNEQFF.

The chain couples TRBV6-1 to TRBJ2-7; 8 bases match TRBD1. Germline assignment: CDR1 MNHNS and CDR2 SASEGT. CDR3 length: 13 residues. Germline trimming cut 6 bases from V and 3 bases from J; bases unmatched to any gene: 4. For the CDR3, the DNA is TGTGCCAGCAGCCCAGACAGGGGCTACGAGCAGTACTTC. As protein: CASSPDRGYEQYF.

The chain is built from TRBV6-5 and TRBJ2-5; D is possibly TRBD2 (5 bases). Germline CDR1 reads MNHEY; CDR2 reads SVGAGI. Trimming removed 2 bases from V and 4 bases from J, with 11 bases in between. This CDR3 is built from 14 residues. The CDR3 loop reads CASSYSTRRETQYF. The CDR3 nucleotides read TGTGCCAGCAGTTACAGCACTAGACGAGAGACCCAGTACTTC.

J is TRBJ2-5 and V is TRBV9; perhaps TRBD1 as D (6 bases). The germline CDR1 and CDR2 sequences are SGDLS and YYNGEE. V was shortened by 0 bases and J by 4 bases, with 10 bases between the two germline ends. The CDR3 extends over 14 amino acids. CDR3 protein: CASSVEGGAETQYF. The CDR3 bases are TGTGCCAGCAGCGTAGAAGGGGGTGCAGAGACCCAGTACTTC. The variable domain in full, with the rest retrieved from reference TRBV9 and TRBJ2-5, is DSGVTQTPKHLITATGQRVTLRCSPRSGDLSVYWYQQSLDQGLQFLIQYYNGEERAKGNILERFSAQQFPDLHSELNLSSLELGDSALYFCASSVEGGAETQYFGPGTRLLVL.

The chain combines TRBV18 with TRBJ2-2; 7 bases line up with TRBD2. Germline V gene lookup returns CDR1 KGHSH and CDR2 LQKENI. V gave up 2 bases and J gave up 0 bases; unmatched junction bases: 3. The CDR3 runs to 16 residues. Here the CDR3 reads CASSPTSASNTGELFF. CDR3 DNA sequence: TGTGCCAGCTCACCAACTAGCGCCTCGAACACCGGGGAGCTGTTTTTT.

The chain uses TRBV30 and TRBJ1-1, with a tentative D call TRBD1 (6 bases). V was clipped by 7 bases and J by 1 base, with 19 bases between them. CDR3 length: 15 residues. Germline-derived CDR1 and CDR2 are GTSNPN and SVGIG (reference sequence). CDR3 protein: CAFTGYLQGNTEAFF. The CDR3 DNA sequence: TGTGCCTTCACTGGCTACCTACAGGGGAACACTGAAGCTTTCTTT.

The rearrangement links TRBV30 to TRBJ2-2; 10 positions match TRBD2. This CDR3 comprises 13 residues. V lost 5 bases, J lost 3 bases, and 0 bases stayed unmatched. Germline V gives CDR1 GTSNPN, CDR2 SVGIG (reference sequence). CDR3 amino acids: CAWGLADTGELFF. CDR3 nucleotides: TGTGCCTGGGGACTAGCGGACACCGGGGAGCTGTTTTTT.

V and J are TRBV6-1 and TRBJ2-3; TRBD2 matches 11 bases. V was clipped by 1 base and J by 2 bases; unmatched bases: 5. CDR1 and CDR2 (germline): MNHNS, SASEGT. This CDR3 has 17 amino acids. The CDR3 bases are TGTGCCAGCAGTGAAGTCCCTAGCGGGGGGTACACAGATACGCAGTATTTT. It encodes CASSEVPSGGYTDTQYF.

The chain combines TRBV29-1 with TRBJ2-3; D may be TRBD1 (6 bases). The germline CDR1 and CDR2 sequences are SQVTM and ANQGSEA. Trimming took off 7 bases at V and 1 base at J, with 15 bases between the two ends. This CDR3 region has 14 residues. CDR3: CSAPRDIGTDTQYF. The DNA for the CDR3 is TGCAGCGCCCCCCGGGACATAGGCACAGATACGCAGTATTTT.